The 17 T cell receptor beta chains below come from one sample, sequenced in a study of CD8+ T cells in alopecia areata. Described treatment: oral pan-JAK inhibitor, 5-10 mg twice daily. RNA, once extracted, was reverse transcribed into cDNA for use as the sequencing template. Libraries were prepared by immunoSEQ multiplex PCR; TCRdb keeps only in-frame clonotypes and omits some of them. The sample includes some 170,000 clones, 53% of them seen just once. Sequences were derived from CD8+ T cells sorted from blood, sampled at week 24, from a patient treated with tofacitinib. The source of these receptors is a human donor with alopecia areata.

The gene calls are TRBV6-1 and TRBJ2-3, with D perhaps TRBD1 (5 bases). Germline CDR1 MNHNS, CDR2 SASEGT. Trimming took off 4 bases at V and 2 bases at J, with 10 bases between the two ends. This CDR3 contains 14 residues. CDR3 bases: TGTGCCAGCAGTGGCAGGGTTGACACAGATACGCAGTATTTT. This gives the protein CASSGRVDTDTQYF.

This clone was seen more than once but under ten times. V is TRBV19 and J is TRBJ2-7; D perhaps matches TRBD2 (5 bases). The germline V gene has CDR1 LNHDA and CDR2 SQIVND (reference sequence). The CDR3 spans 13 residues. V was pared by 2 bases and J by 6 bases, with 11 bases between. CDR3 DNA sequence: TGTGCCAGTAGTATATCAGAGGGTGGCGAGCAGTACTTC. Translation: CASSISEGGEQYF. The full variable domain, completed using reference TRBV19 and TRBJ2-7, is DGGITQSPKYLFRKEGQNVTLSCEQNLNHDAMYWYRQDPGQGLRLIYYSQIVNDFQKGDIAEGYSVSREKKESFPLTVTSAQKNPTAFYLCASSISEGGEQYFGPGTRLTVT.

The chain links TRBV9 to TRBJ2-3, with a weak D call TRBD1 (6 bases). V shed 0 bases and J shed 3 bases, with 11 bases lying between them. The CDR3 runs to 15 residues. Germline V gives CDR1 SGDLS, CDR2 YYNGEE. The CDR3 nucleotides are TGTGCCAGCAGCGTAGGAAGGGGGACGACAGATACGCAGTATTTT. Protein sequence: CASSVGRGTTDTQYF.

DNA for the CDR3: TGCAGCGCCGGGACGGACAGCACTGAAGCTTTCTTT. Protein: CSAGTDSTEAFF. This chain connects TRBV29-1 to TRBJ1-1, with a weak D call TRBD1 (6 bases). The germline V and J ends were trimmed by 7 bases and 4 bases, with 13 bases remaining between them. Per germline, CDR1 SQVTM and CDR2 ANQGSEA. This CDR3 contains 12 residues.

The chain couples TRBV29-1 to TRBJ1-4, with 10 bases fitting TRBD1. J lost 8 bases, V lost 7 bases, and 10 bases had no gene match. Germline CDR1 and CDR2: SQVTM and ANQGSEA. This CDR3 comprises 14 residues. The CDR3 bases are TGCAGCGGATTAGGGACAGGGGAGAACGAAAAACTGTTTTTT. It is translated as CSGLGTGENEKLFF.

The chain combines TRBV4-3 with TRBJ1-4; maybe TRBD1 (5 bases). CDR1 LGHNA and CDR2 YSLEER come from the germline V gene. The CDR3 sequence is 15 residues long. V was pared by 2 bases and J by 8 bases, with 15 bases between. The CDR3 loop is CASSQSRVFREKLFF. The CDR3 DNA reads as TGCGCCAGCAGCCAATCCAGGGTATTTCGGGAAAAACTGTTTTTT.

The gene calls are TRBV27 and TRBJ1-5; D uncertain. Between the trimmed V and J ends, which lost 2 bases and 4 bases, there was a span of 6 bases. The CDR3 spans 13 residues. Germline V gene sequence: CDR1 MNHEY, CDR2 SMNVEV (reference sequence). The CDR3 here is CASSLRENQPQHF. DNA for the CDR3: TGTGCCAGCAGTTTAAGAGAGAATCAGCCCCAGCATTTT.

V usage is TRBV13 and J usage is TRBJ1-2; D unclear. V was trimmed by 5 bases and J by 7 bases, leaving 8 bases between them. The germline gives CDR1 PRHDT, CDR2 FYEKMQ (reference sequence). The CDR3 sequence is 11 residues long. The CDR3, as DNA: TGTGCCAGCAGCGACCGGGTTGGCTACACCTTC. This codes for CASSDRVGYTF.

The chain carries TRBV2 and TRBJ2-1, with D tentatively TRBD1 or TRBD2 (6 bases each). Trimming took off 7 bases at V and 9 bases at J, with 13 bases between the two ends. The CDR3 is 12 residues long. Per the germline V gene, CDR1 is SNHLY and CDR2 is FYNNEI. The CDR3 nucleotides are TGTGCCAGCAAGGGGGGCCCGACTGAGCAGTTCTTC. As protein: CASKGGPTEQFF.

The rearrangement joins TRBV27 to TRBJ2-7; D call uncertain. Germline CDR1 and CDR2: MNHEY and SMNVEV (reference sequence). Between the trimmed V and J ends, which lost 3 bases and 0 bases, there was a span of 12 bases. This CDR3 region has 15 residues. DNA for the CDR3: TGTGCCAGCAGTTTTAGTCTAGGCAGCTCCTACGAGCAGTACTTC. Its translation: CASSFSLGSSYEQYF.

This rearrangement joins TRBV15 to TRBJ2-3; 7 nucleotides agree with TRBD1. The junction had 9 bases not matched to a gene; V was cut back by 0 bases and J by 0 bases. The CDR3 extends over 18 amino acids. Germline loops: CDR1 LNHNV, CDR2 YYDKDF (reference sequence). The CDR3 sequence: CATSRDTGTETSTDTQYF. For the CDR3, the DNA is TGTGCCACCAGCAGAGATACGGGGACAGAGACTAGCACAGATACGCAGTATTTT. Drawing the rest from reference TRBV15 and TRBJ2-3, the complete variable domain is DAMVIQNPRYQVTQFGKPVTLSCSQTLNHNVMYWYQQKSSQAPKLLFHYYDKDFNNEADTPDNFQSRRPNTSFCFLDIRSPGLGDTAMYLCATSRDTGTETSTDTQYFGPGTRLTVL.

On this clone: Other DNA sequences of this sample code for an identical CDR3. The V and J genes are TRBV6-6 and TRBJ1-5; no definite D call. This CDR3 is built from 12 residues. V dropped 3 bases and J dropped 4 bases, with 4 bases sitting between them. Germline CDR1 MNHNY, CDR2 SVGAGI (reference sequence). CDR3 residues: CASSYLNQPQHF. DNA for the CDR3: TGTGCCAGCAGTTATCTGAATCAGCCCCAGCATTTT.

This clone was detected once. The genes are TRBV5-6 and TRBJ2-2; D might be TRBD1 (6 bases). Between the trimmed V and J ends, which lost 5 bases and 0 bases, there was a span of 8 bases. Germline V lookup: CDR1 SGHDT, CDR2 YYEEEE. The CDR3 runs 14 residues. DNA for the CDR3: TGTGCCAGCAGAACAGGGACGAACACCGGGGAGCTGTTTTTT. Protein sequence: CASRTGTNTGELFF.

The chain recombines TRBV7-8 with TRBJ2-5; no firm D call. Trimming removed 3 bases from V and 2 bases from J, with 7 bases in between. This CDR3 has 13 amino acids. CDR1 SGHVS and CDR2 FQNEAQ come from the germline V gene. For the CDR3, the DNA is TGTGCCAGCAGCTTGACAACACAAGAGACCCAGTACTTC. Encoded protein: CASSLTTQETQYF.

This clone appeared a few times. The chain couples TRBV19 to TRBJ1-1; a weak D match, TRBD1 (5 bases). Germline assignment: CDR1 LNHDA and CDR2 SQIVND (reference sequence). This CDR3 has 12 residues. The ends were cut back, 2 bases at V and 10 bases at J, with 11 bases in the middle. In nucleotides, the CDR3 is TGTGCCAGTAGTATAAGGGGAGACGGAGCTTTCTTT. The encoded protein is CASSIRGDGAFF.

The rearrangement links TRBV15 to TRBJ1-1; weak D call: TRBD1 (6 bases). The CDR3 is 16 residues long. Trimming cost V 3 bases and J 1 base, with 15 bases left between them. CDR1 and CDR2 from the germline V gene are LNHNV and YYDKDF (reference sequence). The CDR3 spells CATSSEGEQANTEAFF. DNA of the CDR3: TGTGCCACCAGCAGTGAGGGGGAGCAGGCGAACACTGAAGCTTTCTTT.

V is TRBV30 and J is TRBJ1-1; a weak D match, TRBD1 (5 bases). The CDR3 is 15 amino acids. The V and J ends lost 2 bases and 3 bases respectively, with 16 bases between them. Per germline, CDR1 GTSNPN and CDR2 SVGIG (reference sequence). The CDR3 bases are TGTGCCTGGAGTCCTCAGGTTGGGACCCACACTGAAGCTTTCTTT. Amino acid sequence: CAWSPQVGTHTEAFF.